This T cell receptor beta chain was sequenced during a study of human CD8 memory T cell subsets. Study-level results: Measured by normalized Shannon-Wiener diversity, stem-like memory and precursor exhausted T cells were similarly high in diversity, which was not the case for effector memory cells. Estimates that used Chao1 suggested higher diversity in stem-like memory T cells than in precursor exhausted T cells.

Details on this clonotype: What it recognizes is unknown.

UMI-labeled 5' RACE was the method by which TCR beta libraries were made. TCRdb re-analyzed the 5' RACE reads; it lists each CDR3 protein once, without DNA. Reported are fewer than 6,500 distinct CDR3 sequences; the ten largest clones contain roughly a third. The CDR3 consists of 17 residues. Enrichment for total CD8+ T cells was performed by negative magnetic separation. The starting material, duplicate vials of more than 140,000 sorted CD8+ T cells per subset, provided the RNA. The clonotype comes from a human donor in good health. The V call is TRBV12-3 or TRBV12-4, the J call TRBJ2-3; TCRdb's D call of TRBD2 is untestable without DNA. Sequenced material: CD8+ effector memory T cells (TEM) sorted from PBMCs. Specified subset: effector memory CD8 T cells, CCR7- CD45RO+ CD95+. CDR3: CASTWTLAGYGTDTQYF.